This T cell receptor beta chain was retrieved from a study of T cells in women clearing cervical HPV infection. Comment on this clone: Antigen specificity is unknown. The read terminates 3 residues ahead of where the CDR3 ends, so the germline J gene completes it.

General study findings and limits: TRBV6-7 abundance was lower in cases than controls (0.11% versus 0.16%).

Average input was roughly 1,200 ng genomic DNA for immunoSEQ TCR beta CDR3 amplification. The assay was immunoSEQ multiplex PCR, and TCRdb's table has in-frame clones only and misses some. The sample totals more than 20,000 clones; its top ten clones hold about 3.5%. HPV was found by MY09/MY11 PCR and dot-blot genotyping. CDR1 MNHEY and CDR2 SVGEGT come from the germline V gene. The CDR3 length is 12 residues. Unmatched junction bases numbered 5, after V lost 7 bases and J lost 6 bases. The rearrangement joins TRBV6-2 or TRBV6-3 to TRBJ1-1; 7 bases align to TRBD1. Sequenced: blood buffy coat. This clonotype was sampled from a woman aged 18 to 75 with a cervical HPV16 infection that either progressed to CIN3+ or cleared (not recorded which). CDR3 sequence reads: CASNRQGAEAFF. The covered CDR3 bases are TGTGCCAGCAACAGACAGGGAGCTGAA.